This passage covers 17 T cell receptor beta chains from one sample sequenced in a study of Graves' ophthalmopathy and Graves' hyperthyroidism. Amplification targeted the TCR beta CDR3 regions, with RNA transcripts as the source material. HTBI primers were used in a first-round RT-PCR, which preceded a second-round multiplex PCR. TCRdb passed the multiplex PCR reads through MiXCR, listing each CDR3 protein once. The sample has approximately 460,000 distinct CDR3 sequences; under 15% are singletons. The sequenced sample consisted of blood. These receptors all stem from a woman under 40 with Graves' ophthalmopathy.

For this clonotype: At one of its ends the junction is not consistent with the germline gene, which may arise from a read error. CDR3 nucleotides: TGTGCCACTGTGGGACACCTTCAAGAGGCCCAGTACTTC. Its protein product is CATVGHLQEAQYF. V usage is TRBV6-1 and J usage is TRBJ2-5; maybe TRBD1 (6 bases). CDR3 size: 13 residues. CDR1 and CDR2 (germline): MNHNS, SASEGT.

Many counts were recorded for this clonotype. The chain is built from TRBV29-1 and TRBJ1-2; no reliable D call. This CDR3 has 12 residues. V lost 0 bases to trimming and J lost 6 bases, with 8 bases between them. Per the germline V gene, CDR1 is SQVTM and CDR2 is ANQGSEA. The CDR3 region is CSVEDLGHGYTF. In DNA, the CDR3 is TGCAGCGTTGAAGATCTGGGTCATGGCTACACCTTC. Combining the CDR3 with reference TRBV29-1 and TRBJ1-2 gives the whole variable domain SAVISQKPSRDICQRGTSLTIQCQVDSQVTMMFWYRQQPGQSLTLIATANQGSEATYESGFVIDKFPISRPNLTFSTLTVSNMSPEDSSIYLCSVEDLGHGYTFGSGTRLTVV.

The V call is TRBV12-3 or TRBV12-4, the J call TRBJ1-2; D possibly corresponds to TRBD1 (5 bases). Deletions cut 11 bases from V and 7 bases from J, with 29 bases between. The CDR3 extends over 16 amino acids. This chain's CDR3 is CAGGFRRALVRGGYTF. In nucleotides, the CDR3 is TGTGCCGGCGGGTTCCGGAGAGCGCTGGTTAGGGGTGGCTACACCTTC.

This clonotype has at least ten counts. The chain carries TRBV6-1 and TRBJ1-5; D not resolved. The V and J ends lost 4 bases and 2 bases respectively, with 9 bases between them. This CDR3 region has 14 residues. CDR1 is MNHNS, CDR2 SASEGT, per germline. The CDR3 sequence: CASSGGLGNQPQHF. The DNA of the CDR3 is TGTGCCAGCAGTGGAGGGCTCGGCAATCAGCCCCAGCATTTT.

This clonotype was seen at least ten times. The J gene is TRBJ1-5, the V gene TRBV12-3 or TRBV12-4, with D unresolved. The CDR3 runs 13 residues. V was trimmed by 6 bases and J by 4 bases, leaving 10 bases between them. CDR3 DNA sequence: TGTGCCAGCAGCACACAGTGGAATCAGCCCCAGCATTTT. Translation: CASSTQWNQPQHF.

This clonotype showed up many times. This chain connects TRBV12-3 or TRBV12-4 to TRBJ1-1; TRBD1 aligns across 8 bases. With 3 bases clipped from V and 6 bases from J, the junction kept 9 bases outside the gene matches. CDR3 size: 15 residues. The CDR3, as DNA: TGTGCCAGCAGTTTCCTGGACAGGGTTGACCCTGAAGCTTTCTTT. As protein: CASSFLDRVDPEAFF.

This clonotype turned up a few times. The V gene is TRBV13, the J gene TRBJ2-7; D may be TRBD2 (6 bases). Trimming pared 5 bases from V and 1 base from J, leaving 12 bases between. The CDR3 loop spans 14 amino acids. The germline gives CDR1 PRHDT, CDR2 FYEKMQ (reference sequence). The CDR3 bases are TGTGCCAGCAGCACCCAGACTAGGTCCTACGAGCAGTACTTC. It yields the protein CASSTQTRSYEQYF.

There are many counts of this clonotype. The chain employs TRBV9 and TRBJ2-2, with 10 bases identical to TRBD1. Trimming cost V 4 bases and J 4 bases; bases outside gene matches: 10. Germline CDR1 and CDR2: SGDLS and YYNGEE. The length of the CDR3 is 17 residues. The CDR3: CASSLTTGTGATGELFF. The CDR3 nucleotides read TGTGCCAGCAGCCTAACGACCGGGACAGGGGCCACCGGGGAGCTGTTTTTT.

V gene TRBV6-4 combines with J gene TRBJ2-2, with 8 bases matching TRBD2. Germline V CDR1 and CDR2: MRHNA, SNTAGT. The V segment lost 6 bases and the J segment 3 bases; nucleotides outside the gene matches: 0. This CDR3 contains 13 residues. The CDR3: CASRLADTGELFF. CDR3 coding DNA: TGTGCCAGCAGACTAGCGGACACCGGGGAGCTGTTTTTT.

This clonotype has a handful of counts. Here the CDR3 reads CASKARLAGGQETQYF. The CDR3 DNA sequence: TGTGCCAGCAAAGCTAGACTAGCGGGGGGTCAAGAGACCCAGTACTTC. V and J are TRBV2 and TRBJ2-5; 13 bases fit TRBD2. CDR1 is SNHLY and CDR2 is FYNNEI in the germline V gene. The CDR3 has 16 amino acids. Trimming cost V 7 bases and J 2 bases; bases outside gene matches: 7.

At least ten counts were recorded for this clonotype. This chain links TRBV12-3 or TRBV12-4 with TRBJ2-2; a possible D gene is TRBD2 (6 bases). The CDR3 contains 13 residues. The germline V and J ends were trimmed by 6 bases and 5 bases, with 10 bases remaining between them. In DNA, the CDR3 is TGTGCCAGCAGCAAACGGGAGACCGGGGAGCTGTTTTTT. This codes for CASSKRETGELFF.

This clonotype has ten or more counts. CDR3 bases: TGTGCCAGCTCACCCTCAAACAGGGCAAAGAACACTGAAGCTTTCTTT. The encoded protein is CASSPSNRAKNTEAFF. V gene TRBV18 combines with J gene TRBJ1-1, with a weak D call TRBD1 (6 bases). Germline V gene sequence: CDR1 KGHSH, CDR2 LQKENI. The germline V and J ends were trimmed by 3 bases and 1 base, with 15 bases remaining between them. The CDR3 has 16 amino acids.

The genes are TRBV4-2 and TRBJ2-4; 9 positions agree with TRBD2. Germline loops: CDR1 LGHNA, CDR2 YNFKEQ. J gave up 5 bases and V 2 bases, and 10 bases lay outside the gene matches. The length of the CDR3 is 17 residues. In DNA, the CDR3 is TGTGCCAGCAGCCAAACCGTCGGGCTAGCGGGACAAAACATTCAGTACTTC. Its protein product is CASSQTVGLAGQNIQYF.

DNA for the CDR3: TGTGCCATCAGGCAACAGGGAGCTAACTATGGCTACACCTTC. This translates into CAIRQQGANYGYTF. The chain employs TRBV27 and TRBJ1-2, with a tentative D call TRBD1 (6 bases). V dropped 10 bases and J dropped 0 bases, with 15 bases sitting between them. Germline CDR1 is MNHEY and CDR2 is SMNVEV (reference sequence). The CDR3 is 14 amino acids.

This clonotype appeared a few times. The gene calls are TRBV30 and TRBJ1-1, with a weak D call TRBD1 (5 bases). Germline V gene data show CDR1 as GTSNPN and CDR2 as SVGIG (reference sequence). This CDR3 region has 13 residues. V lost 2 bases and J 6 bases, leaving 13 bases between the germline ends. The CDR3 sequence is CAWSWGGKAEAFF. CDR3 in DNA: TGTGCCTGGAGTTGGGGGGGGAAGGCTGAAGCTTTCTTT.

J is TRBJ2-5 and V is TRBV15, with 9 bases identical to TRBD2. Trimming took 5 bases from V and 3 from J; bases not matched to a gene: 4. Germline V gives CDR1 LNHNV, CDR2 YYDKDF (reference sequence). This CDR3 region has 14 residues. CDR3 in amino acids: CATSPRLAEETQYF. As DNA, the CDR3 is TGTGCCACCAGCCCGAGACTAGCGGAAGAGACCCAGTACTTC.

This clonotype was seen ten or more times. The chain links TRBV6-1 to TRBJ1-3; a weak D match, TRBD1 (6 bases). This CDR3 comprises 15 residues. CDR1 is MNHNS, CDR2 SASEGT, per germline. Trimming shortened V by 3 bases and J by 2 bases, and 11 bases separated the two germline ends. The CDR3 loop reads CASSDRKGAGNTIYF. The CDR3 coding sequence is TGTGCCAGCAGTGACCGAAAGGGGGCTGGAAACACCATATATTTT.